Described below is a single T cell receptor beta chain sequence and its context. No antigen is known for it. Being off target in a library aimed at alpha chains, this beta chain has a size of little meaning. Time point defined: sample taken at primary tumor resection. The data were taken from a study of spatial heterogeneity in lung cancer. Study at large: Counts of TCR transcripts in tumor regions correlated strongly with a T cell module score (derived from matched bulk RNA-seq). Regarding the study as a whole: It was found that expanded intratumoral alpha and beta TCR counts tracked tumor mutation counts.

Every TCR cDNA molecule bore its own unique molecular identifier. TCRdb re-called the 5' RACE reads through MiXCR, storing one row per CDR3 protein. The sample has 1,100 or so distinct CDR3 sequences; 30% to 35% are singletons. Germline CDR1 and CDR2: MNHEY and SVGEGT. The germline V and J ends were trimmed by 8 bases and 0 bases, with 5 bases remaining between them. This CDR3 spans 12 amino acids. The clonotype comes from a male donor with early-stage non-small cell lung cancer. The rearrangement links TRBV6-2 or TRBV6-3 to TRBJ2-1; D is undetermined. This specimen was lung tumor tissue, taken at surgery. This chain's CDR3 is CASLDSYNEQFF. Written as DNA, the CDR3 is TGTGCCAGCTTAGACTCCTACAATGAGCAGTTCTTC.